This T cell receptor beta chain is from a study of cytomegalovirus exposure and HLA in healthy donors. The donors belonged to the approximately 120-subject validation cohort, separate from the roughly 650-subject first cohort. Study-wide findings and caveats: First-cohort TCR clusters tended to co-occur in the 95 to 150 validation repertoires, a later analysis found.

The protocol was immunoSEQ multiplex PCR, while the TCRdb copy is restricted to in-frame clones and leaves out a portion. The table has about 100,000 clones, under 97% seen once; the top ten hold under 0.75%. As regards this clone: Its antigen is not known.

The germline V gene encodes CDR1 SGDLS and CDR2 YYNGEE. The V end lost 3 bases, the J end lost 3 bases, and 9 bases lay between the germline ends. The CDR3 runs 13 residues. This chain links TRBV9 with TRBJ2-5; D unclear. The source of this sequence is a woman aged 18-29 years in good health and CMV-seronegative. The material sequenced was PBMCs. The CDR3 DNA follows: TGTGCCAGCAGCGATGAGTCAAAAGAGACCCAGTACTTC. This sequence encodes CASSDESKETQYF.